Each of the 13 T cell receptor beta chains below was sequenced from the same sample in a study of shared clonotypes between healthy human individuals. Sequencing used immunoSEQ multiplex PCR; TCRdb keeps in-frame clones, though not all of them. The sample yields over 850,000 clones, more than 75% seen once. Sequencing input: memory CD4+ T cells from PBMCs. Subset indicated: CD45RA-negative fraction. Source of these receptors: a man in his late teens or twenties in good health. Some clones in this sample may be carry-over from other donors' samples.

The chain carries TRBV30 and TRBJ1-5; D is unresolved. The CDR3 is made up of 12 amino acids. V lost 0 bases and J lost 6, with 6 bases in between. In germline, CDR1 is GTSNPN, CDR2 SVGIG (reference sequence). The CDR3 is CAWSVVGQPQHF. The DNA of the CDR3 is TGTGCCTGGAGTGTAGTGGGTCAGCCCCAGCATTTT.

The chain has TRBV5-1 and TRBJ2-7; no clear D. The CDR3 length is 14 residues. Germline V gene data show CDR1 as SGHRS and CDR2 as YFSETQ. V was shortened by 4 bases and J by 6 bases, with 17 bases between the two germline ends. For the CDR3, the DNA is TGCGCCAGCAGCCCAGACCGGGCTACGGGCGAGCAGTACTTC. Its translation is CASSPDRATGEQYF.

The V call is TRBV15, the J call TRBJ1-4; TRBD1 is a possible D gene (6 bases). This CDR3 is built from 16 residues. Trimming removed 1 base at V and 8 bases at J, with 17 bases between. Germline loops: CDR1 LNHNV, CDR2 YYDKDF (reference sequence). CDR3 residues: CATSRGGQGMTEKLFF. The CDR3 DNA reads as TGTGCCACCAGCAGAGGGGGCCAGGGGATGACCGAAAAACTGTTTTTT.

The V call is TRBV6-1, the J call TRBJ1-1; no definite D call. The CDR3 has 12 amino acids. Per the germline V gene, CDR1 is MNHNS and CDR2 is SASEGT. V lost 5 bases and J lost 2, with 6 bases in between. The CDR3 loop is CASSFQNTEAFF. For the CDR3, the DNA is TGTGCCAGCAGTTTCCAAAACACTGAAGCTTTCTTT.

As to this clone: This may be a read error, as it is one base from a much larger clone. Other DNA sequences in this specimen translate into the identical CDR3. The rearrangement links TRBV5-1 to TRBJ1-5; D is uncertain. The CDR3 extends over 13 amino acids. Between the trimmed V and J ends, which lost 1 base and 5 bases, there was a span of 7 bases. The V gene's germline CDR1 is SGHRS and CDR2 YFSETQ. The CDR3 nucleotides are TGCGCCAGCAGCTTGACAGCCGATCAGCCCCAGCATTTT. As protein: CASSLTADQPQHF.

The chain recombines TRBV30 with TRBJ2-3; 11 bases are shared with TRBD2. The J segment lost 5 bases and the V segment lost 5 bases, leaving 6 bases of the junction unmatched. Germline assignment: CDR1 GTSNPN and CDR2 SVGIG (reference sequence). The CDR3 covers 14 residues. The CDR3 here is CAWVLAGDVDTQYF. For the CDR3, the DNA is TGTGCCTGGGTACTAGCGGGAGATGTAGATACGCAGTATTTT.

The CDR3 sequence is CSVELPNRGYNYEQYF. For the CDR3, the DNA is TGCAGCGTTGAGTTGCCAAACAGGGGATACAACTACGAGCAGTACTTC. The V gene is TRBV29-1, the J gene TRBJ2-7; 7 bases align to TRBD1. V dropped 3 bases and J dropped 3; count of bases not matched to a gene: 14. CDR3 length equals 16 residues. Germline lookup yields CDR1 SQVTM and CDR2 ANQGSEA.

This chain joins TRBV7-9 and TRBJ1-1, with TRBD1 matching 9 bases. The V and J ends lost 5 bases and 2 bases, in that order; junction bases with no gene match: 12. This CDR3 region has 17 residues. Looked up from germline, CDR1 is SEHNR and CDR2 is FQNEAQ (reference sequence). This CDR3 is CASSMGQGGFGNTEAFF. CDR3 bases: TGTGCCAGCAGCATGGGACAGGGAGGGTTTGGTAACACTGAAGCTTTCTTT.

The chain recombines TRBV2 with TRBJ2-5, with 10 bases that match TRBD1. CDR1 SNHLY and CDR2 FYNNEI come from the germline V gene. CDR3 length: 15 amino acids. The trim removed 1 base at V and 4 bases at J, leaving 3 bases unmatched. The CDR3 coding sequence is TGTGCCAGCAGTGAAGATAGGGACAGGGGAGAGACCCAGTACTTC. Translation: CASSEDRDRGETQYF.

This chain links TRBV18 with TRBJ2-7; no reliable D call. The V and J ends lost 1 base and 5 bases respectively, with 18 bases between them. CDR1 and CDR2 (germline): KGHSH, LQKENI. The CDR3 is 16 amino acids. The CDR3 nucleotides are TGTGCCAGCTCACCACTAGGGTCGCTTAGTGGGAACGAGCAGTACTTC. Translating gives CASSPLGSLSGNEQYF.

V gene TRBV6-1 combines with J gene TRBJ1-3, with D maybe TRBD1 (5 bases). This CDR3 is built from 20 residues. The V gene's germline CDR1 is MNHNS and CDR2 SASEGT. Deletions cut 0 bases from V and 1 base from J, with 22 bases between. The CDR3 loop reads CASSEARPRWGSGSGNTIYF. CDR3 coding DNA: TGTGCCAGCAGTGAAGCGAGACCGCGCTGGGGGTCAGGGTCTGGAAACACCATATATTTT.

The chain recombines TRBV7-2 with TRBJ2-1, with 7 bases matching TRBD2. The junction had 8 bases not matched to a gene; V was cut back by 2 bases and J by 4 bases. CDR3 length: 16 amino acids. Germline V CDR1 and CDR2: SGHTA, FQGNSA. Here the CDR3 DNA reads TGTGCCAGCAGCTTAACGAGCGGGACCACTTACAATGAGCAGTTCTTC. Its protein product is CASSLTSGTTYNEQFF.

The chain has TRBV7-2 and TRBJ2-1, with D possibly being TRBD1 (6 bases). Germline V gives CDR1 SGHTA, CDR2 FQGNSA. The CDR3 loop spans 13 amino acids. Trimming pared 5 bases from V and 9 bases from J, leaving 14 bases between. The CDR3 region is CASSVSGHGEQFF. In DNA form, the CDR3 reads TGTGCCAGCAGCGTGTCGGGACACGGTGAGCAGTTCTTC.